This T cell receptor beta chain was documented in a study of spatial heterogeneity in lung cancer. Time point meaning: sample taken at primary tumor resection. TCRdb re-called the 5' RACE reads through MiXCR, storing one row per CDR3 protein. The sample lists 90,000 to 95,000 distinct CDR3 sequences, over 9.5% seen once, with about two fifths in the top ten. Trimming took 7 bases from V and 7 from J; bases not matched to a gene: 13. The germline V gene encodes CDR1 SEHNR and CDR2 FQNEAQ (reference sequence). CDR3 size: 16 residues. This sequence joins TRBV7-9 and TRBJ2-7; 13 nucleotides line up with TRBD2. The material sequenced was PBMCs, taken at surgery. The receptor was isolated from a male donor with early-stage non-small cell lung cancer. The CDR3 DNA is TGTGCCAGCATACGGGGGACCGGGACTAGCGGGGAAGAGCAGTACTTC. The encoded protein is CASIRGTGTSGEEQYF.